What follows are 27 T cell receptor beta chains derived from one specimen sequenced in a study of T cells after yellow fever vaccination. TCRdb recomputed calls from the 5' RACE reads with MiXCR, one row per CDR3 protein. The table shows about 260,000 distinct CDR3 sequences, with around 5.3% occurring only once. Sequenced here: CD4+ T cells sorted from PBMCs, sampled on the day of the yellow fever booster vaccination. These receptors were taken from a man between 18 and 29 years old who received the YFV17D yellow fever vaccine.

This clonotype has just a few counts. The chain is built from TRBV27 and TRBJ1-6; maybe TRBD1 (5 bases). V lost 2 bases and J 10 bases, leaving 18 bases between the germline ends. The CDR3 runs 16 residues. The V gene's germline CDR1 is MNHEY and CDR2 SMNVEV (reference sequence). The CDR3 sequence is CASSLDLGGRRSPLHF. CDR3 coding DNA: TGTGCCAGCAGTTTAGACCTCGGGGGTCGTCGATCACCCCTCCACTTT.

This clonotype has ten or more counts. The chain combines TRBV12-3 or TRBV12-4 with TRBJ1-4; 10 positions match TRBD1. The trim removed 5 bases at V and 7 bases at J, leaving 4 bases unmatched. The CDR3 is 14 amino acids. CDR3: CASSPTGGGEKLFF. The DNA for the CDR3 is TGTGCCAGCAGTCCGACAGGGGGCGGTGAAAAACTGTTTTTT.

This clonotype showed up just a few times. The CDR3 DNA follows: TGCGCCAGCAGTCACGATTCTGGGGCCAACGTCCTGACTTTC. It specifies CASSHDSGANVLTF. The rearrangement uses TRBV4-1 and TRBJ2-6; D is undetermined. CDR3 length equals 14 residues. The V end was cut by 6 bases, the J end by 1 base, with 7 bases between. CDR1 is MGHRA, CDR2 YSYEKL, per germline.

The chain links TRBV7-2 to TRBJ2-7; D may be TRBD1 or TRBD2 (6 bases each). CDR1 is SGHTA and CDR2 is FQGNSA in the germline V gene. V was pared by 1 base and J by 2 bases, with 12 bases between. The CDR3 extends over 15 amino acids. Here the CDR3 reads CASSLEWGAAYEQYF. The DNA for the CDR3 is TGTGCCAGCAGCTTAGAGTGGGGGGCGGCCTACGAGCAGTACTTC.

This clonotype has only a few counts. The CDR3, as DNA: TGTGCCTGGAGTGTAGGCCAGGCCCGCGAGACCCAGTACTTC. Translated, it gives CAWSVGQARETQYF. The rearrangement joins TRBV30 to TRBJ2-5; D call uncertain. Germline V gene data show CDR1 as GTSNPN and CDR2 as SVGIG (reference sequence). V lost 0 bases and J lost 5, with 13 bases in between. The CDR3 spans 14 residues.

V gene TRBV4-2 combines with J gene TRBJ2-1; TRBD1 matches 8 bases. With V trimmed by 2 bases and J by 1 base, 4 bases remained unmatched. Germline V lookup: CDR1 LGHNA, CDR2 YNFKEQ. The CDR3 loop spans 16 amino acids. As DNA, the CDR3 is TGTGCCAGCAGCCAACGGGACAGGAATTCCTACAATGAGCAGTTCTTC. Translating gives CASSQRDRNSYNEQFF.

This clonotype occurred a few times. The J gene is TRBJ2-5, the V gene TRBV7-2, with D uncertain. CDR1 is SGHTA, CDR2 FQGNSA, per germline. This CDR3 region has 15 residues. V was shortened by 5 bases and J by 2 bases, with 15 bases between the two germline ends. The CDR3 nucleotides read TGTGCCAGCAGCCCCGGTTATCGGGTTCAAGAGACCCAGTACTTC. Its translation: CASSPGYRVQETQYF.

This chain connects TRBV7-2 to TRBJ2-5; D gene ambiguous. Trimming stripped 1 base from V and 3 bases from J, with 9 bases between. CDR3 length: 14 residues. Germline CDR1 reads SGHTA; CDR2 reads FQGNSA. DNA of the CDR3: TGTGCCAGCAGCTTAGGTCTGACGGAAGAGACCCAGTACTTC. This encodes CASSLGLTEETQYF. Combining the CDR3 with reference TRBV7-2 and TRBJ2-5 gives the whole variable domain GAGVSQSPSNKVTEKGKDVELRCDPISGHTALYWYRQSLGQGLEFLIYFQGNSAPDKSGLPSDRFSAERTGGSVSTLTIQRTQQEDSAVYLCASSLGLTEETQYFGPGTRLLVL.

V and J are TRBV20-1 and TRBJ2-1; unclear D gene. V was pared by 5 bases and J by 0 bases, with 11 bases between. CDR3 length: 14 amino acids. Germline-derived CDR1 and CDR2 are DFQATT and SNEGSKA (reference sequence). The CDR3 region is CSAPWYPSYNEQFF. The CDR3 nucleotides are TGCAGTGCTCCCTGGTATCCCTCCTACAATGAGCAGTTCTTC.

In DNA form, the CDR3 reads TGTGCCATCAGTGACCCCGACAGGGGACAAGAGACCCAGTACTTC. It is translated as CAISDPDRGQETQYF. The chain joins TRBV10-3 to TRBJ2-5; 8 positions agree with TRBD1. This CDR3 contains 15 residues. Trimming removed 3 bases from V and 2 bases from J; junction bases left unmatched: 5. The germline gives CDR1 ENHRY, CDR2 SYGVKD.

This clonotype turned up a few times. The CDR3 here is CAISERGDTEAFF. DNA for the CDR3: TGTGCCATCAGTGAAAGGGGGGACACTGAAGCTTTCTTT. The J gene is TRBJ1-1, the V gene TRBV10-3; D perhaps matches TRBD1 (6 bases). Trimming stripped 3 bases from V and 3 bases from J, with 8 bases between. The CDR3 runs to 13 residues. CDR1 is ENHRY, CDR2 SYGVKD, per germline.

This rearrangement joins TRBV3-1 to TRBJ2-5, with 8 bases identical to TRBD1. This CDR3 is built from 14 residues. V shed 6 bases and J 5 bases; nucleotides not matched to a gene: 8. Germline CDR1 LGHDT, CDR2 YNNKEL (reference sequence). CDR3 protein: CASSRGQGYETQYF. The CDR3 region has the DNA TGTGCCAGCAGTCGCGGACAGGGTTACGAGACCCAGTACTTC.

The CDR3 sequence is CASSPRGDGYNEQFF. CDR3 sequence (DNA): TGTGCCAGCAGCCCACGTGGGGACGGATACAATGAGCAGTTCTTC. The chain employs TRBV11-3 and TRBJ2-1; the D gene could be TRBD1 or TRBD2 (5 bases each). The germline V gene has CDR1 SGHNT and CDR2 YENEEA. This CDR3 spans 15 amino acids. V was cut by 5 bases and J by 4 bases, with 15 bases left in between.

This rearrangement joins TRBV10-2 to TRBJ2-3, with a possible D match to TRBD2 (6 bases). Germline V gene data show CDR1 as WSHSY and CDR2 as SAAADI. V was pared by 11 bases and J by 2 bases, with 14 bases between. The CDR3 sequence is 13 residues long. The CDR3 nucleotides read TGCGCCGCCCGGGACTTTTACACAGATACGCAGTATTTT. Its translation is CAARDFYTDTQYF.

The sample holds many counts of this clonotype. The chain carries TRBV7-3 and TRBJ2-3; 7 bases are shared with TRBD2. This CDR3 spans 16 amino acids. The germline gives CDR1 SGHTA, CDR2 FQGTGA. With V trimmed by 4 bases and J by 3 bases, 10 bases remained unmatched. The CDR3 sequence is CASSSPNGGRTDTQYF. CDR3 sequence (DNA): TGTGCCAGCAGCTCTCCTAACGGGGGGAGGACAGATACGCAGTATTTT.

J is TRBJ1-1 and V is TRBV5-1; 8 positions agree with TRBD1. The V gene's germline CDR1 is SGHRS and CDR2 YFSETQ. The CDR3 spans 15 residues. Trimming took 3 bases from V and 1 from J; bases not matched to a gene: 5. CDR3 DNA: TGCGCCAGCAGCTGGACAGGGAGTAGGAACACTGAAGCTTTCTTT. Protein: CASSWTGSRNTEAFF.

The CDR3 sequence: CASSDERGQGISGYTF. DNA of the CDR3: TGCGCCAGCAGTGATGAAAGAGGACAGGGGATCTCTGGCTACACCTTC. The rearrangement joins TRBV10-1 to TRBJ1-2; 9 bases agree with TRBD1. The CDR3 is made up of 16 amino acids. The germline V gene encodes CDR1 WNHNN and CDR2 SYGVQD (reference sequence). The junction had 12 bases not matched to a gene; V was cut back by 3 bases and J by 7 bases.

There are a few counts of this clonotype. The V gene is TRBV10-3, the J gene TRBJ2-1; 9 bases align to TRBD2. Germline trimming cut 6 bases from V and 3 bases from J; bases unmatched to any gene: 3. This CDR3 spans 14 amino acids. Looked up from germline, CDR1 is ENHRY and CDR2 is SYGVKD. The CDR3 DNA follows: TGTGCCATCAGGGGAGCGGGGGGCTACAATGAGCAGTTCTTC. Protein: CAIRGAGGYNEQFF.

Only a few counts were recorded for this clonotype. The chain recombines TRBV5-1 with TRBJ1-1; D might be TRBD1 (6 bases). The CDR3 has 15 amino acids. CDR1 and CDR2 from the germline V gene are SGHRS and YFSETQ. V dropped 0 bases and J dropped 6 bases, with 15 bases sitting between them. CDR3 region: CASSLEHRDGSEAFF. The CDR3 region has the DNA TGCGCCAGCAGCTTGGAACACAGGGATGGATCTGAAGCTTTCTTT. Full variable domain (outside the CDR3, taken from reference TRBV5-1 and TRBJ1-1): KAGVTQTPRYLIKTRGQQVTLSCSPISGHRSVSWYQQTPGQGLQFLFEYFSETQRNKGNFPGRFSGRQFSNSRSEMNVSTLELGDSALYLCASSLEHRDGSEAFFGQGTRLTVV.

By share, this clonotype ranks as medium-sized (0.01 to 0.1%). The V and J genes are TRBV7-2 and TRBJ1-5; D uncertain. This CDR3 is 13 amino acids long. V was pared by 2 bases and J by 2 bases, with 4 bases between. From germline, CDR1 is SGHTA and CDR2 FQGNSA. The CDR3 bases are TGTGCCAGCAGCTTATCCGGCAATCAGCCCCAGCATTTT. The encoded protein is CASSLSGNQPQHF.

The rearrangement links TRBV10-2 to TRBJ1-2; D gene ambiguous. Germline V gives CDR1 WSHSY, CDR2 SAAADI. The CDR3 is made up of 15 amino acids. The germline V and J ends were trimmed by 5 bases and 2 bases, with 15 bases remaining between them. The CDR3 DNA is TGCGCCAGCAGTCGGCAGCCCGGTACCAACTATGGCTACACCTTC. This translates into CASSRQPGTNYGYTF.

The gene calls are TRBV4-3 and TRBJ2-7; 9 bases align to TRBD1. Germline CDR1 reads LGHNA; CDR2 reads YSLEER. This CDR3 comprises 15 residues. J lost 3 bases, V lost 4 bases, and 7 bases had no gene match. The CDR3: CASSRSGTGIYEQYF. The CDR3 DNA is TGCGCCAGCAGCCGATCCGGGACAGGGATCTACGAGCAGTACTTC.

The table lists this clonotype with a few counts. CDR3 coding DNA: TGTGCCACCCAGGAGGCAGGGGGCGAGCAGTACGTC. Translating it yields CATQEAGGEQYV. This chain uses TRBV6-2 or TRBV6-3 with TRBJ2-7; 7 bases are shared with TRBD1. This CDR3 spans 12 amino acids. Germline V lookup: CDR1 MNHEY, CDR2 SVGEGT. J lost 6 bases, V lost 10 bases, and 9 bases had no gene match.

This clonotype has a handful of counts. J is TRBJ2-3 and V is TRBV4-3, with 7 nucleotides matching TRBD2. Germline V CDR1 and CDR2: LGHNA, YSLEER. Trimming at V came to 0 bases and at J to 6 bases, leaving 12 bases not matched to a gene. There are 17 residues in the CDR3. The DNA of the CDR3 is TGCGCCAGCAGCCAAGATATCGGGACTACTAGGTTCGATACGCAGTATTTT. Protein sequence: CASSQDIGTTRFDTQYF.

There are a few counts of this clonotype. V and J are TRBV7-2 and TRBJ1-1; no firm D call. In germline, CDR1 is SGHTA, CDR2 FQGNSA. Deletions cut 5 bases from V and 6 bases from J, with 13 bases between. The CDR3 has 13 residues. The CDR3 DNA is TGTGCCAGCAGCCGAGTGTGGTGGGCTGAAGCTTTCTTT. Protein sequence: CASSRVWWAEAFF.

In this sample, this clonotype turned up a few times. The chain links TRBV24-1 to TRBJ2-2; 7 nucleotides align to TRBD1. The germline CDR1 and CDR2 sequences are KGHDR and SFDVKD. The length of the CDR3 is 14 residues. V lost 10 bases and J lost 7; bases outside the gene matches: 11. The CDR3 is CATRGTADSGELFF. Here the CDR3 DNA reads TGTGCCACACGAGGGACAGCTGACAGCGGGGAGCTGTTTTTT.

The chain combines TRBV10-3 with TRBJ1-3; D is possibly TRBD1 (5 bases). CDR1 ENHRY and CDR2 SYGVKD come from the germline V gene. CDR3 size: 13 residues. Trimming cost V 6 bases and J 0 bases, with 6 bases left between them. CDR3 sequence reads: CAISDSSGNTIYF. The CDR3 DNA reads TGTGCCATCAGCGACAGCTCTGGAAACACCATATATTTT.